This TCR beta chain was captured in a study of blood T cell repertoires in COVID-19. Overall study context: Sites in the United States, Italy and Spain provided acute and convalescent COVID-19 samples. Nucleic acid was either cDNA or gDNA, and it came from T cells, B-cell-depleted T cells, or PBMCs.

Measured with immunoSEQ multiplex PCR; TCRdb has only the in-frame clones, and not every one. The sample lists some 700,000 clones; about nine tenths were seen once. V lost 7 bases and J lost 0; bases outside the gene matches: 3. The germline CDR1 and CDR2 sequences are LNHDA and SQIVND (reference sequence). The CDR3 loop spans 14 amino acids. This sequence was found in a young woman with acute or convalescent COVID-19. Sample: peripheral blood. This chain uses TRBV19 with TRBJ1-2, with 9 bases lining up with TRBD1. This CDR3 reads CASNRQGANYGYTF. Here the CDR3 DNA reads TGTGCCAGTAACCGACAGGGGGCTAACTATGGCTACACCTTC.